The text below deals with one T cell receptor (beta chain). Its antigen target is currently unknown. Qualities for individual bases were not recorded, and no much larger clone is one base off. TCRdb shows the sequencer as Illumina HiSeq 2500. Quantitative 5'-RACE with molecular barcodes was the method used to prepare the TCR beta libraries. Concerning the study's data processing: To identify disease-linked TCR variants, a new computational method was used, one built on a probabilistic model of VDJ rearrangement. TCRdb itself trimmed the public reads at Q25 with fastp, ran MiXCR and retained productive beta chains. Rows are unified per CDR3 protein, each entry keeping the most common DNA and genes. Here the V and J calls rest on TCRdb's processing, not on the authors' analysis. For this sample there are 150,000 or so distinct CDR3 sequences; around 32% appear just once. The ten biggest clones cover around 6.2% of the sample.

Synovial fluid samples were matched to blood samples from the same ankylosing spondylitis patients. This specimen belongs to a study of CD8 T cells in ankylosing spondylitis (dated by TCRdb to about 2017). About the investigation overall: To find TCR variants linked to disease, the study profiled T cell receptor beta repertoires in ankylosing spondylitis patients and healthy donors. Peripheral blood samples were taken, and synovial fluid was additionally collected from ankylosing spondylitis patients. The full study cohort was made up of 25 ankylosing spondylitis patients and approximately 100 healthy donors. Findings and caveats that apply to the study as a whole: Some TCR beta motif variants had previously been reported in synovial fluid and blood of reactive arthritis patients, which suggested common disease-initiation mechanisms. According to the report, matched synovial fluid samples from ankylosing spondylitis patients were significantly enriched for the disease-linked clones. Blood from ankylosing spondylitis patients appeared to be characterized by a TCR beta motif composed of roughly 8 highly homologous amino acid variants. The disease-linked clones showed a CD8+ phenotype and occurred at relatively low frequencies in peripheral blood.

The CDR3 spans 16 residues, from the cysteine through the phenylalanine. The CDR3 DNA has 48 bases and is translated from base 1. Trimming removed 5 bases from V and 11 bases from J, leaving 24 bases between the germline ends. CDR1 and CDR2 are read off the germline V gene as SGHTA and FQGNSA. The source material was synovial fluid, either unsorted or a sorted T cell fraction (not recorded which). This receptor was identified in a male donor with ankylosing spondylitis. Recombination connected TRBV7-2 to TRBJ1-4; TRBD1 is a possible D gene, resting on 5 matching bases. The nucleotide sequence reads as follows: TGTGCCAGCAGCCGAGGGACTCTCGGGATGGGCGGGAAACTGTTTTTT. Translated, it reads CASSRGTLGMGGKLFF.